This T cell receptor (beta chain) is from a study of cytomegalovirus exposure and HLA in healthy donors. The CDR3 consists of 17 residues. V gave up 4 bases and J gave up 0 bases; unmatched junction bases: 8. Looked up from germline, CDR1 is KGHSH and CDR2 is LQKENI. With 60 Vbeta and 13 Jbeta primers, the PCR was carried out. Only in-frame clones appear in the TCRdb table, and some are missing; sequencing was by immunoSEQ multiplex PCR. The sample has about 240,000 clones, about 80% seen once. Sequenced material: PBMCs. The source of this sequence is an older woman in good health and CMV-seropositive. The chain combines TRBV18 with TRBJ1-2, with 10 bases matching TRBD1. CDR3 sequence: CASSLGQGPTSNYGYTF. The DNA of the CDR3 is TGTGCCAGCTCACTGGGACAGGGGCCGACATCTAACTATGGCTACACCTTC.